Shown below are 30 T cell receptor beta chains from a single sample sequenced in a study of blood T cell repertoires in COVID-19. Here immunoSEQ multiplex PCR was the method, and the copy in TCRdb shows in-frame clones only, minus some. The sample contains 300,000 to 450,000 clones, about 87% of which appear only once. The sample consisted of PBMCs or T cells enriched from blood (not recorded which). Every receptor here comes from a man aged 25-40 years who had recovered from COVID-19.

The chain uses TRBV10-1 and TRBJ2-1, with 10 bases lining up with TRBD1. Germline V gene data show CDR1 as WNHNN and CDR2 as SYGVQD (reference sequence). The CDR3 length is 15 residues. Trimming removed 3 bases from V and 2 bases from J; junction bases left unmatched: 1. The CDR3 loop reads CASSEGTGAYNEQFF. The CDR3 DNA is TGCGCCAGCAGTGAAGGGACAGGGGCCTACAATGAGCAGTTCTTC.

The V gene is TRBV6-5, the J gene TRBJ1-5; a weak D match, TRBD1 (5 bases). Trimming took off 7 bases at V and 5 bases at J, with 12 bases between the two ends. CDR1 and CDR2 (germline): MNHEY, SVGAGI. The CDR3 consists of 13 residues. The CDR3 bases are TGTGCCAGCAAAGTGGGGGAGGATCAGCCCCAGCATTTT. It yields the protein CASKVGEDQPQHF.

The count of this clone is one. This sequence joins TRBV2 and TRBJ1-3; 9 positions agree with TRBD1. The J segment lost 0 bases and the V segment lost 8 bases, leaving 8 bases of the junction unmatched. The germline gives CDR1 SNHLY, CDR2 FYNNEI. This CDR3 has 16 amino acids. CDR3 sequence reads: CASGRDRASSGNTIYF. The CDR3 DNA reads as TGTGCCAGCGGAAGGGACAGGGCCAGCTCTGGAAACACCATATATTTT.

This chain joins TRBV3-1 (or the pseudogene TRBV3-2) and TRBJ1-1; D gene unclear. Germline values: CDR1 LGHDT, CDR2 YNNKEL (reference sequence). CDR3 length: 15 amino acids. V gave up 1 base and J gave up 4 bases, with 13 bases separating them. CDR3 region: CASSQGGGVGTEAFF. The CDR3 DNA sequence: TGTGCCAGCAGCCAAGGCGGAGGAGTTGGCACTGAAGCTTTCTTT.

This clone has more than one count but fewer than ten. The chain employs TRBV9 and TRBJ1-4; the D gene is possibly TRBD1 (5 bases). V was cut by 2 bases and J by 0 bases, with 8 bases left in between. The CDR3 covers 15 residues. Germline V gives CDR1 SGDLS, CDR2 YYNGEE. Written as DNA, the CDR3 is TGTGCCAGCAGCGTGGGGCCTGCAACTAATGAAAAACTGTTTTTT. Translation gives CASSVGPATNEKLFF.

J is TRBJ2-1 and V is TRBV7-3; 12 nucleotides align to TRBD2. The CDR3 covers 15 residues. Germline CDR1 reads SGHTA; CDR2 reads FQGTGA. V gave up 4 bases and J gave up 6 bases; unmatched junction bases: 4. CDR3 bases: TGTGCCAGCAGCTCAGGACTAGCGGGAACCAATGAGCAGTTCTTC. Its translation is CASSSGLAGTNEQFF. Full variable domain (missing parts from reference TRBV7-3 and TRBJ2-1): GAGVSQTPSNKVTEKGKYVELRCDPISGHTALYWYRQSLGQGPEFLIYFQGTGAADDSGLPNDRFFAVRPEGSVSTLKIQRTERGDSAVYLCASSSGLAGTNEQFFGPGTRLTVL.

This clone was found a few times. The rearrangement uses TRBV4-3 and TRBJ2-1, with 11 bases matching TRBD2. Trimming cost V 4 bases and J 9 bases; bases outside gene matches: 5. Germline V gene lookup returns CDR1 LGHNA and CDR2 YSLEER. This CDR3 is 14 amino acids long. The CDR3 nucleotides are TGCGCCAGCAGCCTTAGCGGGGGGGCCGTTGAGCAGTTCTTC. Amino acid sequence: CASSLSGGAVEQFF.

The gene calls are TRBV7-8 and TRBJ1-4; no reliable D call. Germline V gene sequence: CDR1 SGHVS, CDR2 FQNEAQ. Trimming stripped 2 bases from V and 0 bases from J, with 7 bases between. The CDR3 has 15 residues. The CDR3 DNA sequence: TGTGCCAGCAGCTTATGGGCAACAACTAATGAAAAACTGTTTTTT. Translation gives CASSLWATTNEKLFF.

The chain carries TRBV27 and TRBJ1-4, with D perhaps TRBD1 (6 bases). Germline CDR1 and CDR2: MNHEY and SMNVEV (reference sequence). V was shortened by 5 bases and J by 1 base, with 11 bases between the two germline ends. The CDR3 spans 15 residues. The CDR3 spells CASSLTGLTNEKLFF. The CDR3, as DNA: TGTGCCAGCAGTCTTACAGGGTTAACTAATGAAAAACTGTTTTTT.

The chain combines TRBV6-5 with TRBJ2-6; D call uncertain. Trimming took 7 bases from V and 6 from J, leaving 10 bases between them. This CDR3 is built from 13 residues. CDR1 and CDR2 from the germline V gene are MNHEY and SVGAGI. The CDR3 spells CASKEGVANVLTF. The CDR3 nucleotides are TGTGCCAGCAAGGAAGGAGTGGCCAACGTCCTGACTTTC.

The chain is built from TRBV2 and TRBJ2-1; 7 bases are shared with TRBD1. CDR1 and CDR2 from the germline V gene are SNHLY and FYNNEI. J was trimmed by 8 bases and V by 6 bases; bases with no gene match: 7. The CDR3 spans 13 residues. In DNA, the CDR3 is TGTGCCAGCAGAGACGACAGGGCGGATGAGCAGTTCTTC. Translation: CASRDDRADEQFF. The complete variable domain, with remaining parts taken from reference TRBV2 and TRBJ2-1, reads EPEVTQTPSHQVTQMGQEVILRCVPISNHLYFYWYRQILGQKVEFLVSFYNNEISEKSEIFDDQFSVERPDGSNFTLKIRSTKLEDSAMYFCASRDDRADEQFFGPGTRLTVL.

This CDR3 is CASTLGAGGANSPLHF. The CDR3 nucleotides read TGTGCCAGCACCCTTGGGGCAGGGGGCGCCAATTCACCCCTCCACTTT. This chain joins TRBV9 and TRBJ1-6, with 8 bases fitting TRBD1. The CDR3 is 16 residues long. Germline CDR1 SGDLS, CDR2 YYNGEE. J gave up 7 bases and V 6 bases, and 12 bases lay outside the gene matches.

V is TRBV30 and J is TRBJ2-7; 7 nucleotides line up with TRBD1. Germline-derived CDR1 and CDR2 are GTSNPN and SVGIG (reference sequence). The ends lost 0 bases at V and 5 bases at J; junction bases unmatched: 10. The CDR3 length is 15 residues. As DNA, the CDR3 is TGTGCCTGGAGTGTTTGGGACAGTCCGGGGAACGAGCAGTACTTC. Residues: CAWSVWDSPGNEQYF. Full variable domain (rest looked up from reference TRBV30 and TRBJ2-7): SQTIHQWPATLVQPVGSPLSLECTVEGTSNPNLYWYRQAAGRGLQLLFYSVGIGQISSEVPQNLSASRPQDRQFILSSKKLLLSDSGFYLCAWSVWDSPGNEQYFGPGTRLTVT.

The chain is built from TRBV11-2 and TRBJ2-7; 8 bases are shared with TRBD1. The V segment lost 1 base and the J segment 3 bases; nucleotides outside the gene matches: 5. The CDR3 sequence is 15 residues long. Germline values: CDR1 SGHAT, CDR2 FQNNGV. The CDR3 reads CASSLVPGQGYEQYF. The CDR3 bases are TGTGCCAGCAGCTTAGTCCCCGGACAGGGCTACGAGCAGTACTTC.

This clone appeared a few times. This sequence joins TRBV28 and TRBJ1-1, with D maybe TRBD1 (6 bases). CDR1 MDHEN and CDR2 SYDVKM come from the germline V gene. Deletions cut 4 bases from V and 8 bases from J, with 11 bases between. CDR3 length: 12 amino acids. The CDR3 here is CASSSLTGEAFF. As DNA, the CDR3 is TGTGCCAGCAGTTCCTTGACAGGAGAAGCTTTCTTT.

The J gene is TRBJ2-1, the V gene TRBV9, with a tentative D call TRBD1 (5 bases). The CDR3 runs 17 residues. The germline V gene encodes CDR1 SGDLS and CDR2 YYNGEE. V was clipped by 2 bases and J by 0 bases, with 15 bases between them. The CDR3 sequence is CASSVYRQYSSYNEQFF. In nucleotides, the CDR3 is TGTGCCAGCAGCGTCTACAGGCAGTACTCCTCCTACAATGAGCAGTTCTTC.

CDR3 coding DNA: TGTGCCAGTAGTATAGGTCGGTCTAATGAAAAACTGTTTTTT. Protein sequence: CASSIGRSNEKLFF. This chain links TRBV19 with TRBJ1-4; D uncertain. CDR3 length: 14 amino acids. The ends were cut back, 1 base at V and 3 bases at J, with 6 bases in the middle. From germline, CDR1 is LNHDA and CDR2 SQIVND (reference sequence).

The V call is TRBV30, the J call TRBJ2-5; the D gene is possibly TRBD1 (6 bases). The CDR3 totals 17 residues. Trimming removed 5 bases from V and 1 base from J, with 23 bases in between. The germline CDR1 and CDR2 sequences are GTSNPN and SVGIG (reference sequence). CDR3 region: CAWGTPYRVRGQETQYF. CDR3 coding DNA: TGTGCCTGGGGGACGCCCTACAGGGTGAGAGGCCAAGAGACCCAGTACTTC. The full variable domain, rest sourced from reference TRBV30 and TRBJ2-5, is SQTIHQWPATLVQPVGSPLSLECTVEGTSNPNLYWYRQAAGRGLQLLFYSVGIGQISSEVPQNLSASRPQDRQFILSSKKLLLSDSGFYLCAWGTPYRVRGQETQYFGPGTRLLVL.

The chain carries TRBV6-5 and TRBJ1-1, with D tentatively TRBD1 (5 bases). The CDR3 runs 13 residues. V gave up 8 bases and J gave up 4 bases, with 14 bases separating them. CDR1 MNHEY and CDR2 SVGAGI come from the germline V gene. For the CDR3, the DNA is TGTGCCAGCCGATGGGGGGGAGGCACTGAAGCTTTCTTT. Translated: CASRWGGGTEAFF.

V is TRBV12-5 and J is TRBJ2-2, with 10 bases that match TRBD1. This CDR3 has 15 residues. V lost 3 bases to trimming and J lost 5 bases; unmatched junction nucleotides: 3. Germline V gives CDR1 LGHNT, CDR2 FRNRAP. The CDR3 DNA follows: TGTGCTAGTGGTTTAGGACAGGGGGAGACCGGGGAGCTGTTTTTT. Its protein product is CASGLGQGETGELFF. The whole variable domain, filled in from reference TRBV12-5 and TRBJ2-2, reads DARVTQTPRHKVTEMGQEVTMRCQPILGHNTVFWYRQTMMQGLELLAYFRNRAPLDDSGMPKDRFSAEMPDATLATLKIQPSEPRDSAVYFCASGLGQGETGELFFGEGSRLTVL.

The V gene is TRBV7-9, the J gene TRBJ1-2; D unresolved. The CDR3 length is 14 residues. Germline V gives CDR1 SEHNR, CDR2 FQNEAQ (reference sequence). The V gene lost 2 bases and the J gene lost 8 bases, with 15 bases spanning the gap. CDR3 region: CASSLKWEISGYTF. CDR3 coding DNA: TGTGCCAGCAGCTTAAAGTGGGAGATTTCCGGCTACACCTTC.

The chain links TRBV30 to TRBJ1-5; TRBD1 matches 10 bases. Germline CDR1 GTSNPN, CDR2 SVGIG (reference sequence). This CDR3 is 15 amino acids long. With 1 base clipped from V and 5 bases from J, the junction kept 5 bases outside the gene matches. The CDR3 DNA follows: TGTGCCTGGAGTGGGGGACAGGGGAGGTATCAGCCCCAGCATTTT. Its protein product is CAWSGGQGRYQPQHF.

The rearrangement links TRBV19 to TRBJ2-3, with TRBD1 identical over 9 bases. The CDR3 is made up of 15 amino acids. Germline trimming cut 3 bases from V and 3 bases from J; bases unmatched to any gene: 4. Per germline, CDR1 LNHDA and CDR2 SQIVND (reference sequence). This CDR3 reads CASSIYRGQTDTQYF. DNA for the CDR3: TGTGCCAGTAGTATTTACAGGGGGCAAACAGATACGCAGTATTTT.

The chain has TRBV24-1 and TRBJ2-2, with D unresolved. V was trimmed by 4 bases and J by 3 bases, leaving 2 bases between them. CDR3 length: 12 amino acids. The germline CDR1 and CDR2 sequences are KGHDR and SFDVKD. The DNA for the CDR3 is TGTGCCACCAGTGACGACACCGGGGAGCTGTTTTTT. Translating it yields CATSDDTGELFF.

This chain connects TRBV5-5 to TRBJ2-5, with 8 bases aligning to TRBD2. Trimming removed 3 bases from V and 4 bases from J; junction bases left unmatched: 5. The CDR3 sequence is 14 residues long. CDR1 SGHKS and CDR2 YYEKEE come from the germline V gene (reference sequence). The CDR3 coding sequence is TGTGCCAGCAGCTCGGGACTAGGGGGAGAGACCCAGTACTTC. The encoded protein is CASSSGLGGETQYF. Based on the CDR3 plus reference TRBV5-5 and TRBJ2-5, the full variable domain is DAGVTQSPTHLIKTRGQQVTLRCSPISGHKSVSWYQQVLGQGPQFIFQYYEKEERGRGNFPDRFSARQFPNYSSELNVNALLLGDSALYLCASSSGLGGETQYFGPGTRLLVL.

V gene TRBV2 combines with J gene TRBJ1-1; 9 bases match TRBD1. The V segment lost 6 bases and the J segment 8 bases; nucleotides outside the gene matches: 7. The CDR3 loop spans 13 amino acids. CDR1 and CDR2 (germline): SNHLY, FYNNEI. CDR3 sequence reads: CASSRDREEEAFF. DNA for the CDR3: TGTGCCAGCAGCAGGGACAGGGAAGAAGAAGCTTTCTTT.

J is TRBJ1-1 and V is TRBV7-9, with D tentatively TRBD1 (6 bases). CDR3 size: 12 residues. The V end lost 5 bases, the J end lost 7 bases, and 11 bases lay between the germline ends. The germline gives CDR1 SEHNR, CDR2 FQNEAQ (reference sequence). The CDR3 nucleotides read TGTGCCAGCAGCCCCGGACAGCTTGAAGCTTTCTTT. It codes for CASSPGQLEAFF.

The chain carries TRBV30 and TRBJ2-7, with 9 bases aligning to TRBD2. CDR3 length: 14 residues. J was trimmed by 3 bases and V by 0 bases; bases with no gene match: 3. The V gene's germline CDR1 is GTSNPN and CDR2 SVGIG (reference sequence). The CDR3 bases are TGTGCCTGGAGTGTAGCGGGGGGAGTCTACGAGCAGTACTTC. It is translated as CAWSVAGGVYEQYF.

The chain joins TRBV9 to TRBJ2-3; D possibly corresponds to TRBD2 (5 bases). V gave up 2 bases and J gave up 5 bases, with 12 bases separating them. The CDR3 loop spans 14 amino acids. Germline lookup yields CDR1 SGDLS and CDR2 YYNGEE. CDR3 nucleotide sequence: TGTGCCAGCAGCGTGGACTTACGGGGAGATACGCAGTATTTT. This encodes CASSVDLRGDTQYF. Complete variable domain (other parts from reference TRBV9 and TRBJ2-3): DSGVTQTPKHLITATGQRVTLRCSPRSGDLSVYWYQQSLDQGLQFLIQYYNGEERAKGNILERFSAQQFPDLHSELNLSSLELGDSALYFCASSVDLRGDTQYFGPGTRLTVL.

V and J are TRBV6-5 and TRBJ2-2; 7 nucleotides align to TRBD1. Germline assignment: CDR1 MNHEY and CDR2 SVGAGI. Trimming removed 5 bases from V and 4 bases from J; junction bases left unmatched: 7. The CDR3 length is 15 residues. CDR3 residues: CASSPRTGRTGELFF. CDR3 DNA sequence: TGTGCCAGCAGTCCCAGGACAGGCCGCACCGGGGAGCTGTTTTTT.